These 29 T cell receptor beta chains were all obtained from the same sample, sequenced in a study of blood T cell repertoires in COVID-19. Clones were read by immunoSEQ multiplex PCR, and TCRdb kept only the in-frame ones, dropping some. The table shows roughly 200,000 clones, with approximately 85% occurring only once. The specimen sequenced was peripheral blood. The origin of the receptors is a human donor with active or convalescent COVID-19. The donor label of this sample is uncertain.

A note on this clone: At the DNA level, this CDR3 is encoded by other sequences in the same sample as well. The chain links TRBV5-1 to TRBJ2-6; TRBD1 might be the D (7 bases). The CDR3 sequence is 15 residues long. Germline V gene data show CDR1 as SGHRS and CDR2 as YFSETQ. Trimming cost V 4 bases and J 2 bases, with 10 bases left between them. The CDR3 DNA reads TGCGCCAGCAGCCCAGGGGGGCCTGGGGCCAACGTCCTGACTTTC. Translated, it gives CASSPGGPGANVLTF.

Worth noting for this clone: In the same sample, other DNA sequences code for this CDR3. The chain combines TRBV24-1 with TRBJ1-2, with D possibly being TRBD1 (6 bases). Germline V gene lookup returns CDR1 KGHDR and CDR2 SFDVKD. V was shortened by 4 bases and J by 2 bases, with 13 bases between the two germline ends. This CDR3 has 15 residues. The CDR3 region has the DNA TGTGCCACCAGTGACCCGGGGCAGGGGAACTATGGCTACACCTTC. It is translated as CATSDPGQGNYGYTF.

The genes are TRBV5-1 and TRBJ1-6; D possibly corresponds to TRBD1 (6 bases). The germline V and J ends were trimmed by 4 bases and 8 bases, with 13 bases remaining between them. The CDR3 loop spans 14 amino acids. Per germline, CDR1 SGHRS and CDR2 YFSETQ. The CDR3 bases are TGCGCCAGCAGCGGAGGGAGGGGGGATTCACCCCTCCACTTT. Amino acid sequence: CASSGGRGDSPLHF.

The chain joins TRBV2 to TRBJ1-1, with 7 bases identical to TRBD1. After removal of 11 bases from V and 0 bases from J, the junction contained 9 bases not matched to a gene. The V gene's germline CDR1 is SNHLY and CDR2 FYNNEI. The CDR3 runs 14 residues. CDR3 in DNA: TGTGCCGATAACGAGGGACAGCTGAACACTGAAGCTTTCTTT. The encoded protein is CADNEGQLNTEAFF.

This clone was found once. This chain's CDR3 is CASSLDWVEREADTDTQYF. Here the CDR3 DNA reads TGTGCCAGCAGCTTGGACTGGGTGGAGCGGGAGGCCGACACAGATACGCAGTATTTT. The chain couples TRBV5-4 to TRBJ2-3; TRBD2 agrees at 9 bases. V lost 0 bases, J lost 2 bases, and 13 bases stayed unmatched. The germline gives CDR1 SGHNT, CDR2 YYREEE (reference sequence). This CDR3 contains 19 residues.

This chain uses TRBV28 with TRBJ2-7; perhaps TRBD2 as D (7 bases). This CDR3 is 17 amino acids long. CDR1 is MDHEN and CDR2 is SYDVKM in the germline V gene. V was clipped by 4 bases and J by 3 bases, with 22 bases between them. DNA for the CDR3: TGTGCCAGCAGTTCCCCCGTCGGGGGGCAGGGGAGCTACGAGCAGTACTTC. It codes for CASSSPVGGQGSYEQYF.

CDR3 DNA: TGTGCCAGCAGCCGCGGCGGGAGCTCCTACGAGCAGTACTTC. As protein: CASSRGGSSYEQYF. This chain uses TRBV11-3 with TRBJ2-7, with 7 bases aligning to TRBD2. This CDR3 contains 14 residues. V gave up 5 bases and J gave up 0 bases; unmatched junction bases: 4. Germline-derived CDR1 and CDR2 are SGHNT and YENEEA.

V gene TRBV7-3 combines with J gene TRBJ2-3; 7 bases line up with TRBD2. Germline CDR1 SGHTA, CDR2 FQGTGA. V was pared by 0 bases and J by 6 bases, with 6 bases of the junction left unmatched. The CDR3 is made up of 15 amino acids. This CDR3 is CASSLTSGAWDTQYF. The CDR3 DNA sequence: TGTGCCAGCAGCTTAACAAGCGGGGCCTGGGATACGCAGTATTTT.

The chain recombines TRBV6-5 with TRBJ2-7; 8 bases line up with TRBD1. Germline-derived CDR1 and CDR2 are MNHEY and SVGAGI. V shed 4 bases and J 3 bases; nucleotides not matched to a gene: 8. This CDR3 contains 15 residues. The CDR3 sequence is CASSSGPDRVYEQYF. The CDR3 coding sequence is TGTGCCAGCAGTTCCGGCCCGGACAGGGTCTACGAGCAGTACTTC.

The chain links TRBV15 to TRBJ2-7; TRBD2 is a possible D gene (5 bases). Deletions cut 0 bases from V and 4 bases from J, with 10 bases between. The CDR3 totals 14 residues. Germline CDR1 reads LNHNV; CDR2 reads YYDKDF (reference sequence). The CDR3 reads CATSRDRGNYEQYF. CDR3 DNA: TGTGCCACCAGCAGAGATCGGGGTAATTACGAGCAGTACTTC.

V and J are TRBV7-6 and TRBJ2-1, with a weak D call TRBD1 (5 bases). The CDR3 is 16 residues long. Between the trimmed V and J ends, which lost 5 bases and 5 bases, there was a span of 19 bases. CDR1 SGHVS and CDR2 FNYEAQ come from the germline V gene. The CDR3 sequence is CASSTHRGSQNNEQFF. CDR3 nucleotide sequence: TGTGCCAGCAGCACGCATAGGGGATCCCAGAACAATGAGCAGTTCTTC.

This clone was observed a handful of times. The V and J genes are TRBV18 and TRBJ2-7; unclear D gene. The CDR3 loop spans 11 amino acids. V lost 3 bases to trimming and J lost 5 bases, with 5 bases between them. The V gene's germline CDR1 is KGHSH and CDR2 LQKENI. Here the CDR3 reads CASSPRDEQYF. In nucleotides, the CDR3 is TGTGCCAGCTCACCTCGAGACGAGCAGTACTTC.

The chain has TRBV5-5 and TRBJ2-7, with D tentatively TRBD1 (5 bases). The ends were cut back, 0 bases at V and 3 bases at J, with 16 bases in the middle. Per the germline V gene, CDR1 is SGHKS and CDR2 is YYEKEE (reference sequence). The CDR3 length is 16 residues. In DNA form, the CDR3 reads TGTGCCAGCAGCTTGGTCGGTGCAGGGTCGGACTACGAGCAGTACTTC. Translating gives CASSLVGAGSDYEQYF.

With regard to this clone: An end of the junction does not agree with germline; a read error may underlie this. The rearrangement links TRBV7-9 to TRBJ2-7; possible D gene TRBD1, 5 bases. Germline V gene sequence: CDR1 SEHNR, CDR2 FQNEAQ (reference sequence). CDR3 size: 11 residues. CDR3 in amino acids: CASSATGEPDF. CDR3 bases: TGTGCCAGCAGTGCCACAGGAGAACCCGACTTC.

The rearrangement links TRBV10-3 to TRBJ2-7; D unclear. CDR1 is ENHRY, CDR2 SYGVKD, per germline. With 4 bases removed from V and 6 bases from J, the gap between germline ends came to 13 bases. This CDR3 contains 13 residues. The CDR3 loop reads CAISGGLAGEQYF. CDR3 DNA sequence: TGTGCCATCAGTGGAGGCCTGGCCGGCGAGCAGTACTTC.

The rearrangement uses TRBV29-1 and TRBJ1-3; 10 nucleotides align to TRBD1. Germline values: CDR1 SQVTM, CDR2 ANQGSEA. The CDR3 runs to 14 residues. Losses at the gene ends were 4 bases for V and 4 bases for J; bases not matched to a gene: 4. Here the CDR3 reads CSVGDRGNGNTIYF. CDR3 DNA: TGCAGCGTTGGGGACAGGGGAAACGGAAACACCATATATTTT.

The CDR3 loop is CASRPLGGLLYNEQFF. CDR3 in DNA: TGTGCCAGCAGGCCTCTTGGGGGACTCCTCTACAATGAGCAGTTCTTC. The chain uses TRBV28 and TRBJ2-1; weak D call: TRBD2 (6 bases). The germline V gene encodes CDR1 MDHEN and CDR2 SYDVKM. V was trimmed by 6 bases and J by 3 bases, leaving 18 bases between them. The CDR3 consists of 16 residues.

The V call is TRBV6-5, the J call TRBJ2-3; 7 nucleotides line up with TRBD1. Germline-derived CDR1 and CDR2 are MNHEY and SVGAGI. There are 13 residues in the CDR3. After removal of 11 bases from V and 0 bases from J, the junction contained 5 bases not matched to a gene. CDR3 sequence: CAGGQPSTDTQYF. The CDR3 coding sequence is TGTGCCGGGGGACAGCCAAGCACAGATACGCAGTATTTT.

The chain links TRBV6-6 to TRBJ1-4; D gene unclear. Germline V gene sequence: CDR1 MNHNY, CDR2 SVGAGI (reference sequence). This CDR3 is 12 amino acids long. V gave up 5 bases and J gave up 6 bases, with 7 bases separating them. CDR3 bases: TGTGCCAGCAGTCCCGGGGATGAAAAACTGTTTTTT. Translated: CASSPGDEKLFF.

The CDR3 loop reads CASRQTGVNTEAFF. The CDR3 DNA follows: TGCGCCAGCAGACAGACAGGGGTAAACACTGAAGCTTTCTTT. The V and J genes are TRBV5-1 and TRBJ1-1, with 8 bases that match TRBD1. Germline V lookup: CDR1 SGHRS, CDR2 YFSETQ. The CDR3 is 14 residues long. V was pared by 5 bases and J by 2 bases, with 5 bases of the junction left unmatched.

The chain combines TRBV7-9 with TRBJ2-3, with 8 bases matching TRBD2. The CDR3 has 18 residues. Germline V CDR1 and CDR2: SEHNR, FQNEAQ (reference sequence). The junction had 14 bases not matched to a gene; V was cut back by 2 bases and J by 4 bases. Written as DNA, the CDR3 is TGTGCCAGCAGCTTAAGGGGGGGCGTCTCCGGGAGGGCAGATACGCAGTATTTT. Its translation is CASSLRGGVSGRADTQYF. The full variable domain, in which reference TRBV7-9 and TRBJ2-3 provide the parts outside the CDR3, is DTGVSQNPRHKITKRGQNVTFRCDPISEHNRLYWYRQTLGQGPEFLTYFQNEAQLEKSRLLSDRFSAERPKGSFSTLEIQRTEQGDSAMYLCASSLRGGVSGRADTQYFGPGTRLTVL.

The V gene is TRBV18, the J gene TRBJ2-5; TRBD2 might be the D (7 bases). This CDR3 comprises 15 residues. Germline lookup yields CDR1 KGHSH and CDR2 LQKENI. V was shortened by 0 bases and J by 7 bases, with 15 bases between the two germline ends. CDR3 nucleotides: TGTGCCAGCTCACCACCGTCGCAGGGGAGGGGGACCCAGTACTTC. Its translation: CASSPPSQGRGTQYF.

The CDR3 sequence: CASSERLAGATDTQYF. In nucleotides, the CDR3 is TGTGCCAGCAGTGAAAGACTAGCGGGGGCCACAGATACGCAGTATTTT. The rearrangement uses TRBV28 and TRBJ2-3, with 12 bases fitting TRBD2. This CDR3 is 16 amino acids long. The trim removed 5 bases at V and 2 bases at J, leaving 5 bases unmatched. Germline V lookup: CDR1 MDHEN, CDR2 SYDVKM.

V is TRBV18 and J is TRBJ2-3; 11 positions agree with TRBD2. The CDR3 runs to 16 residues. J lost 2 bases, V lost 4 bases, and 5 bases had no gene match. CDR1 and CDR2 from the germline V gene are KGHSH and LQKENI. CDR3 nucleotide sequence: TGTGCCAGCTCACATCTAGCGGGAGGACTCACAGATACGCAGTATTTT. The encoded protein is CASSHLAGGLTDTQYF.

The chain has TRBV11-1 and TRBJ2-2, with D possibly matching TRBD2 (6 bases). The CDR3 is 15 amino acids. Germline lookup yields CDR1 SGHAT and CDR2 FQDESV (reference sequence). The V and J ends lost 4 bases and 1 base respectively, with 10 bases between them. In DNA, the CDR3 is TGTGCCAGCAGCTCGGGACTTATGAACACCGGGGAGCTGTTTTTT. It codes for CASSSGLMNTGELFF.

This clone was detected once. The rearrangement joins TRBV11-3 to TRBJ2-1; 10 bases fit TRBD2. Germline assignment: CDR1 SGHNT and CDR2 YENEEA. Trimming at V came to 0 bases and at J to 4 bases, leaving 9 bases not matched to a gene. The CDR3 extends over 18 amino acids. The CDR3 nucleotides are TGTGCCAGCAGCTTAGACCCCTTAGCGGGAGGTATATACAATGAGCAGTTCTTC. Its protein product is CASSLDPLAGGIYNEQFF.

The chain couples TRBV5-6 to TRBJ1-2, with D perhaps matching TRBD1 (5 bases). Germline V gene lookup returns CDR1 SGHDT and CDR2 YYEEEE. CDR3 size: 11 residues. Trimming pared 5 bases from V and 8 bases from J, leaving 10 bases between. CDR3: CASRTPGGYTF. CDR3 nucleotides: TGTGCCAGCAGGACACCAGGGGGCTACACCTTC.

In its sample, this clone was seen a few times. This rearrangement joins TRBV7-6 to TRBJ2-2; no firm D call. Germline assignment: CDR1 SGHVS and CDR2 FNYEAQ. V was pared by 4 bases and J by 2 bases, with 11 bases between. The CDR3 loop spans 15 amino acids. This CDR3 reads CASSYQALNTGELFF. CDR3 nucleotide sequence: TGTGCCAGCAGCTATCAGGCATTAAACACCGGGGAGCTGTTTTTT.

This chain joins TRBV18 and TRBJ2-7; D call uncertain. Germline V gene sequence: CDR1 KGHSH, CDR2 LQKENI. Trimming stripped 2 bases from V and 0 bases from J, with 11 bases between. The CDR3 runs to 15 residues. DNA of the CDR3: TGTGCCAGCTCACCAACTGCGGCGAGCTCCTACGAGCAGTACTTC. Protein: CASSPTAASSYEQYF. The full variable domain, with the rest looked up from reference TRBV18 and TRBJ2-7, is NAGVMQNPRHLVRRRGQEARLRCSPMKGHSHVYWYRQLPEEGLKFMVYLQKENIIDESGMPKERFSAEFPKEGPSILRIQQVVRGDSAAYFCASSPTAASSYEQYFGPGTRLTVT.